Below, one TCR beta chain is given with its context. With random hexamers, reverse transcription was performed on roughly 0.5 to 1 ug of RNA. TCRdb reanalysed the immunoSEQ multiplex PCR reads using MiXCR and keeps one entry per CDR3 protein. The sample comprises about 190,000 distinct CDR3 sequences, 90% to 97% of which are singletons, and around 0.1% rests with the top ten. The record originates from a study of CD8 T cells in Susac syndrome. At the level of the study: Active disease was present in over five of the sequenced Susac syndrome patients, and remission in fewer than 10.

The length of the CDR3 is 14 residues. V was trimmed by 0 bases and J by 3 bases, leaving 11 bases between them. CDR1 and CDR2 (germline): GTSNPN, SVGIG (reference sequence). The source of this sequence is a human donor with Susac syndrome. The sample consisted of CD4+ T cells from PBMCs. This chain uses TRBV30 with TRBJ1-1, with a possible D match to TRBD1 (6 bases). CDR3 in amino acids: CAWSVVRGYTEAFF. Here the CDR3 DNA reads TGTGCCTGGAGTGTAGTCAGGGGATACACTGAAGCTTTCTTT.